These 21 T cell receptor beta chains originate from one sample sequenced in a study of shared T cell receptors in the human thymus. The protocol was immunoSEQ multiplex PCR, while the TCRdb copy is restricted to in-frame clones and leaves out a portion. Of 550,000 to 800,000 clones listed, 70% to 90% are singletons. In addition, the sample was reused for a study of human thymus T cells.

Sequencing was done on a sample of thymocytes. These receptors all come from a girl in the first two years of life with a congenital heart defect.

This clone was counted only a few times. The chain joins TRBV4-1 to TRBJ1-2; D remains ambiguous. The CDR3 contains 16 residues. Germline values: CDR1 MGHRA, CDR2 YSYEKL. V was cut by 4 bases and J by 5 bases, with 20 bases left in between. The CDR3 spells CASSPGLQPFMYGYTF. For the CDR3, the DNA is TGCGCCAGCAGCCCCGGACTTCAGCCCTTTATGTATGGCTACACCTTC.

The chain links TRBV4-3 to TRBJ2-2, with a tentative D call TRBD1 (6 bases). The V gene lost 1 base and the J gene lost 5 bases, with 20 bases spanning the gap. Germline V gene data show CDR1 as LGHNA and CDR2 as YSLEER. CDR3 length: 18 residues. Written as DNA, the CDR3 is TGCGCCAGCAGCCAAGTCCCCAACAGGGAATCCCATACCGGGGAGCTGTTTTTT. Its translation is CASSQVPNRESHTGELFF.

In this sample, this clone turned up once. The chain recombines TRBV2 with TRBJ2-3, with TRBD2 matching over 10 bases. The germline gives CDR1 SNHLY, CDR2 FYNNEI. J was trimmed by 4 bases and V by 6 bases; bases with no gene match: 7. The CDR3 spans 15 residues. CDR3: CASRERGGFPDTQYF. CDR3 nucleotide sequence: TGTGCCAGCAGGGAGCGGGGGGGCTTCCCAGATACGCAGTATTTT.

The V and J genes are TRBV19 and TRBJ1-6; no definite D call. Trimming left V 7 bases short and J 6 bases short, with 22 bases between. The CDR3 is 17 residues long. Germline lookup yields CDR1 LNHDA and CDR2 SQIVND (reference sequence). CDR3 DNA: TGTGCCAGTACCATGACGAGGCGAGGGCATATTAATTCACCCCTCCACTTT. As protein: CASTMTRRGHINSPLHF.

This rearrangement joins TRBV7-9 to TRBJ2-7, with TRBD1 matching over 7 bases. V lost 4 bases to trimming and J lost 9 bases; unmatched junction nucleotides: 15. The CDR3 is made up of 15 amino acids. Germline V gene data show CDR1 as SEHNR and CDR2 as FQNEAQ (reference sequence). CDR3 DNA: TGTGCCAGCAGCTCCCACAGGGGAACACGTACCGTGCAGTACTTC. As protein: CASSSHRGTRTVQYF.

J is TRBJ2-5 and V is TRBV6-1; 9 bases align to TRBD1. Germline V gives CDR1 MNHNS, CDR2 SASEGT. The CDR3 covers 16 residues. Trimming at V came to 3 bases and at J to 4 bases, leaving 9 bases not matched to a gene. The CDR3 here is CASSDTGTGLVETQYF. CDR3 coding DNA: TGTGCCAGCAGTGACACCGGGACAGGGTTAGTAGAGACCCAGTACTTC.

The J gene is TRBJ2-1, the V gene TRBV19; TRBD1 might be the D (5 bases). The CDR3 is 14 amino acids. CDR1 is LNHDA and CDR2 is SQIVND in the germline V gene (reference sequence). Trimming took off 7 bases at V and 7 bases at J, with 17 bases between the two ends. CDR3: CASTSQGARNEQFF. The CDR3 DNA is TGTGCCAGTACCAGCCAAGGGGCCCGAAATGAGCAGTTCTTC.

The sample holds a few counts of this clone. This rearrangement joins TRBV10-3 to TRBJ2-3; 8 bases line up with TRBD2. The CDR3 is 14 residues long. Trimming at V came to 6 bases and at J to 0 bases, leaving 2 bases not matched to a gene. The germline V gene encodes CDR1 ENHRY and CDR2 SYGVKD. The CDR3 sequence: CAIRTSVSTDTQYF. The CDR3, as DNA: TGTGCCATCAGGACTAGCGTTAGCACAGATACGCAGTATTTT.

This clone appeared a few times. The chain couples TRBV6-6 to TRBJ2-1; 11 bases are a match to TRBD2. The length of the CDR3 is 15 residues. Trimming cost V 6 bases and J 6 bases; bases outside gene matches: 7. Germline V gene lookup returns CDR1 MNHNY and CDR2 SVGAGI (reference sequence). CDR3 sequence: CASRAPGTSGNEQFF. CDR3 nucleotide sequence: TGTGCCAGCAGGGCCCCCGGGACTAGCGGCAATGAGCAGTTCTTC.

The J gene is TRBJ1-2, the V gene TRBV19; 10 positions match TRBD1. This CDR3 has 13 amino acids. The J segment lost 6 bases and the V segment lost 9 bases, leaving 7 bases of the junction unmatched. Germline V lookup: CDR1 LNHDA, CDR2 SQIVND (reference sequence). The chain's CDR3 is CASDRGRPDGYTF. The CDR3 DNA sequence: TGTGCCAGCGACAGGGGGCGCCCGGATGGCTACACCTTC.

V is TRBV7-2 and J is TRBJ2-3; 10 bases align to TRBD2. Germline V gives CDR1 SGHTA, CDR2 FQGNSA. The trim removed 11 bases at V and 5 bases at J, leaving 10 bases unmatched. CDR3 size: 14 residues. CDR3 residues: CAGQRGGLLDTQYF. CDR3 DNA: TGTGCCGGACAGCGGGGGGGCCTTTTAGATACGCAGTATTTT.

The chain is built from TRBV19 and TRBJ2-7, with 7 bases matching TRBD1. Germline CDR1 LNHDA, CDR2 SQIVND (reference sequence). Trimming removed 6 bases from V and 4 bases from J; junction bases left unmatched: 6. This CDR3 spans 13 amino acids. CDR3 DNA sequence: TGTGCCAGTAGCAATGAACAGGGGTACGAGCAGTACTTC. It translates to CASSNEQGYEQYF. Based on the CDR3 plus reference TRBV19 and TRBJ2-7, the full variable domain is DGGITQSPKYLFRKEGQNVTLSCEQNLNHDAMYWYRQDPGQGLRLIYYSQIVNDFQKGDIAEGYSVSREKKESFPLTVTSAQKNPTAFYLCASSNEQGYEQYFGPGTRLTVT.

The CDR3 DNA follows: TGTGCCAGCAGTTACCCCTCGTCCGAGCAGTACTTC. This translates into CASSYPSSEQYF. The chain uses TRBV6-6 and TRBJ2-7; D is undetermined. The CDR3 loop spans 12 amino acids. The V gene lost 2 bases and the J gene lost 6 bases, with 8 bases spanning the gap. Germline values: CDR1 MNHNY, CDR2 SVGAGI (reference sequence).

The CDR3: CASSSPRNTEAFF. The CDR3 bases are TGCGCCAGCAGCTCCCCCAGAAACACTGAAGCTTTCTTT. The V call is TRBV5-1, the J call TRBJ1-1; D gene uncertain. Trimming removed 3 bases at V and 2 bases at J, with 8 bases between. Germline V CDR1 and CDR2: SGHRS, YFSETQ. The CDR3 sequence is 13 residues long.

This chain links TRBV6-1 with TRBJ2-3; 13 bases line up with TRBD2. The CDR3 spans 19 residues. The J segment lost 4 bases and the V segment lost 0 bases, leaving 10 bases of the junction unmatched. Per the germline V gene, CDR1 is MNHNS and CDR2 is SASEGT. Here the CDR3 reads CASSEATLAGGSGADTQYF. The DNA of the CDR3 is TGTGCCAGCAGTGAAGCGACACTAGCGGGGGGGAGTGGAGCAGATACGCAGTATTTT.

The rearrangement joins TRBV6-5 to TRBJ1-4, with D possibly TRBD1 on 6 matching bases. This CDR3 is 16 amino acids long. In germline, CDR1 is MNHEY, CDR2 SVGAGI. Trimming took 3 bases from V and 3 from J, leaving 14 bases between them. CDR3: CASSYYMGAANEKLFF. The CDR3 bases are TGTGCCAGCAGTTATTATATGGGGGCGGCTAATGAAAAACTGTTTTTT.

CDR3 sequence (DNA): TGTGCCAGCAGCGTAAAGGTGACAGGGTCTGGGGCCAACGTCCTGACTTTC. Translation: CASSVKVTGSGANVLTF. The V gene is TRBV9, the J gene TRBJ2-6; TRBD1 aligns across 7 bases. Losses at the gene ends were 1 base for V and 1 base for J; bases not matched to a gene: 5. CDR1 is SGDLS and CDR2 is YYNGEE in the germline V gene. The CDR3 is 17 amino acids.

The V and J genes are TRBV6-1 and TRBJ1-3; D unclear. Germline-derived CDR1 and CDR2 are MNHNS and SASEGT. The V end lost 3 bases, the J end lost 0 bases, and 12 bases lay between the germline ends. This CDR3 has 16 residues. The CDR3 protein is CASSEGGVGSGNTIYF. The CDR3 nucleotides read TGTGCCAGCAGTGAGGGCGGGGTTGGCTCTGGAAACACCATATATTTT.

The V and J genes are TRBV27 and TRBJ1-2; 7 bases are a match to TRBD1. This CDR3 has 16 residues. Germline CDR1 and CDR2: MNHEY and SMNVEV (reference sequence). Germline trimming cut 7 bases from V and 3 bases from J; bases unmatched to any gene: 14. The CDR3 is CASKIGGSGTYYGYTF. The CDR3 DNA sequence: TGTGCCAGCAAAATAGGGGGCAGTGGGACATACTATGGCTACACCTTC.

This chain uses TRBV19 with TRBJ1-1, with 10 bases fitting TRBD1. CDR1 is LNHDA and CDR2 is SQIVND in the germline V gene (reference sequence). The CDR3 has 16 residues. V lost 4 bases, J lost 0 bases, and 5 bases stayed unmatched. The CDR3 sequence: CASSRDRGRMNTEAFF. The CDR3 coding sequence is TGTGCCAGTAGTAGGGACAGGGGCCGAATGAACACTGAAGCTTTCTTT. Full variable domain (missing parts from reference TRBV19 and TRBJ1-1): DGGITQSPKYLFRKEGQNVTLSCEQNLNHDAMYWYRQDPGQGLRLIYYSQIVNDFQKGDIAEGYSVSREKKESFPLTVTSAQKNPTAFYLCASSRDRGRMNTEAFFGQGTRLTVV.

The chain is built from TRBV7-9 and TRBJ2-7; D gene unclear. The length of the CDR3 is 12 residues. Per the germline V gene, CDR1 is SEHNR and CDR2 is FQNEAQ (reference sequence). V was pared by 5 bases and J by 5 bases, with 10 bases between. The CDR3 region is CASSQQWDEQYF. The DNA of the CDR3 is TGTGCCAGCAGCCAACAGTGGGACGAGCAGTACTTC.